These 28 T cell receptor beta chains came from one sample sequenced in a study of T-cell memory formation after mild COVID-19. A single record per CDR3 protein comes from TCRdb applying MiXCR to the 5' RACE reads. The sample includes about 470,000 distinct CDR3 sequences, approximately 23% of them seen just once. Sequences were obtained from PBMCs or a T cell subset sorted from them (not recorded which). The receptors come from an adult woman who had mild COVID-19 (a few samples of this study predate the infection). Cell type and time point are not known.

This chain uses TRBV10-3 with TRBJ2-1, with 13 positions matching TRBD2. This CDR3 is 17 amino acids long. The V segment lost 6 bases and the J segment 3 bases; nucleotides outside the gene matches: 8. Germline lookup yields CDR1 ENHRY and CDR2 SYGVKD. CDR3 residues: CAISPSGLAGSYNEQFF. DNA of the CDR3: TGTGCCATCAGCCCGTCGGGACTAGCGGGGAGCTACAATGAGCAGTTCTTC.

Only a few counts were recorded for this clonotype. The genes are TRBV10-2 and TRBJ1-1; 7 bases line up with TRBD1. Germline-derived CDR1 and CDR2 are WSHSY and SAAADI. Trimming removed 3 bases from V and 6 bases from J; junction bases left unmatched: 4. The CDR3 totals 13 residues. CDR3 in DNA: TGCGCCAGCAGTGACTTCAGGGGGGCTGAAGCTTTCTTT. Its translation: CASSDFRGAEAFF.

This chain uses TRBV18 with TRBJ2-2; D gene uncertain. The CDR3 is 13 residues long. Germline V lookup: CDR1 KGHSH, CDR2 LQKENI. V shed 2 bases and J shed 3 bases, with 4 bases lying between them. As DNA, the CDR3 is TGTGCCAGCTCACCAAGCTACACCGGGGAGCTGTTTTTT. It is translated as CASSPSYTGELFF.

This clonotype has only a few counts. The chain recombines TRBV6-6 with TRBJ2-3, with D tentatively TRBD2 (5 bases). Per germline, CDR1 MNHNY and CDR2 SVGAGI (reference sequence). The CDR3 length is 16 residues. V lost 6 bases, J lost 3 bases, and 19 bases lay in between. The CDR3, as DNA: TGTGCCAGCAGCCACCGCGGGCTAGAGGGTACAGATACGCAGTATTTT. Its protein is CASSHRGLEGTDTQYF.

This clonotype was counted only a few times. The V call is TRBV4-3, the J call TRBJ2-1; 8 bases align to TRBD2. The CDR3 is 16 residues long. J gave up 4 bases and V 0 bases, and 5 bases lay outside the gene matches. Germline lookup yields CDR1 LGHNA and CDR2 YSLEER. The CDR3 reads CASSQEREGGYNEQFF. The DNA of the CDR3 is TGCGCCAGCAGCCAAGAACGGGAGGGGGGATACAATGAGCAGTTCTTC.

This clonotype appeared a few times. This sequence joins TRBV12-3 or TRBV12-4 and TRBJ2-1, with TRBD2 matching over 7 bases. The CDR3 sequence is 14 residues long. After removal of 3 bases from V and 8 bases from J, the junction contained 7 bases not matched to a gene. CDR3 coding DNA: TGTGCCAGCAGTTTTAGCCAGGGAGGGGATGAGCAGTTCTTC. Protein sequence: CASSFSQGGDEQFF.

In its sample, this clonotype was seen a few times. Here the CDR3 reads CATSGGLAGGPGTDTQYF. CDR3 bases: TGTGCCACCAGTGGAGGGCTAGCGGGAGGGCCAGGGACAGATACGCAGTATTTT. V gene TRBV24-1 combines with J gene TRBJ2-3, with 12 bases identical to TRBD2. V was clipped by 5 bases and J by 3 bases; unmatched bases: 11. The CDR3 loop spans 18 amino acids. Germline CDR1 is KGHDR and CDR2 is SFDVKD.

This clonotype was counted at least ten times. The chain links TRBV5-1 to TRBJ2-1, with TRBD2 identical over 7 bases. This CDR3 has 14 amino acids. V was pared by 4 bases and J by 4 bases, with 5 bases of the junction left unmatched. The germline V gene encodes CDR1 SGHRS and CDR2 YFSETQ. The CDR3 region is CASSPDSGYNEQFF. CDR3 bases: TGCGCCAGCAGCCCCGATAGCGGGTACAATGAGCAGTTCTTC.

The chain is built from TRBV24-1 and TRBJ1-2; D call uncertain. V was pared by 6 bases and J by 4 bases, with 5 bases between. Looked up from germline, CDR1 is KGHDR and CDR2 is SFDVKD. There are 11 residues in the CDR3. The CDR3 bases are TGTGCCACCAGTTCCGGCTATGGCTACACCTTC. Protein product: CATSSGYGYTF.

The chain recombines TRBV9 with TRBJ2-7; 9 bases are shared with TRBD1. The CDR3 is made up of 16 amino acids. Germline-derived CDR1 and CDR2 are SGDLS and YYNGEE. V shed 3 bases and J 3 bases; nucleotides not matched to a gene: 10. The CDR3 loop is CASSADPGQGSYEQYF. DNA for the CDR3: TGTGCCAGCAGCGCCGACCCGGGACAGGGTAGCTACGAGCAGTACTTC.

This clonotype was seen only a few times. V is TRBV27 and J is TRBJ2-3, with 9 bases identical to TRBD1. This CDR3 contains 15 residues. V dropped 9 bases and J dropped 3; count of bases not matched to a gene: 10. From germline, CDR1 is MNHEY and CDR2 SMNVEV (reference sequence). The CDR3 nucleotides are TGTGCCAGTACCCGCACAGGGGGCGCGACAGATACGCAGTATTTT. Residues: CASTRTGGATDTQYF.

This clonotype was seen a few times. The chain couples TRBV20-1 to TRBJ2-5; TRBD2 matches at 12 bases. The CDR3 spans 16 residues. Unmatched junction bases numbered 5, after V lost 1 base and J lost 2 bases. CDR1 and CDR2 (germline): DFQATT, SNEGSKA (reference sequence). The CDR3 DNA reads as TGCAGTGCTAGAGCGGCTAGCGGGGGGGCTCAAGAGACCCAGTACTTC. Translated, it gives CSARAASGGAQETQYF.

CDR3: CASSFYREGLNEQFF. The CDR3 DNA follows: TGTGCCAGCAGCTTCTATCGGGAGGGCCTAAATGAGCAGTTCTTC. The chain carries TRBV5-5 and TRBJ2-1, with TRBD2 matching 8 bases. The CDR3 totals 15 residues. V was pared by 2 bases and J by 7 bases, with 8 bases of the junction left unmatched. The V gene's germline CDR1 is SGHKS and CDR2 YYEKEE (reference sequence).

The genes are TRBV4-2 and TRBJ2-2; 10 bases line up with TRBD2. CDR3 length: 17 amino acids. The junction had 7 bases not matched to a gene; V was cut back by 0 bases and J by 6 bases. From germline, CDR1 is LGHNA and CDR2 YNFKEQ. CDR3 sequence reads: CASSQETASGRSGELFF. CDR3 coding DNA: TGTGCCAGCAGCCAAGAGACGGCTAGCGGGAGATCCGGGGAGCTGTTTTTT.

This sequence joins TRBV3-1 and TRBJ2-1; TRBD2 is a possible D gene (6 bases). Germline V gene lookup returns CDR1 LGHDT and CDR2 YNNKEL (reference sequence). The CDR3 totals 15 residues. Trimming pared 6 bases from V and 7 bases from J, leaving 19 bases between. The CDR3 spells CASRPARGNQNEQFF. The CDR3 coding sequence is TGTGCCAGCAGACCCGCCCGCGGGAACCAGAATGAGCAGTTCTTC.

J is TRBJ1-1 and V is TRBV12-3 or TRBV12-4; TRBD1 matches at 9 bases. With V trimmed by 10 bases and J by 0 bases, 3 bases remained unmatched. The CDR3 is made up of 13 amino acids. The CDR3: CATWDRVNTEAFF. The CDR3 nucleotides are TGTGCCACCTGGGACAGGGTGAACACTGAAGCTTTCTTT.

The chain employs TRBV3-1 and TRBJ1-5, with a possible D match to TRBD1 (6 bases). The CDR3 totals 13 residues. Trimming shortened V by 6 bases and J by 4 bases, and 10 bases separated the two germline ends. In germline, CDR1 is LGHDT, CDR2 YNNKEL (reference sequence). The CDR3 DNA reads TGTGCCAGCAGGGCAGGGGATAATCAGCCCCAGCATTTT. This sequence encodes CASRAGDNQPQHF.

This clonotype came up a few times. The gene calls are TRBV4-1 and TRBJ2-5; the match to TRBD2 covers 7 bases. CDR1 MGHRA and CDR2 YSYEKL come from the germline V gene. The CDR3 is made up of 16 amino acids. Trimming cost V 3 bases and J 2 bases; bases outside gene matches: 9. The CDR3 loop reads CASSQGLRGGQETQYF. Written as DNA, the CDR3 is TGCGCCAGCAGCCAGGGGTTGCGGGGAGGGCAAGAGACCCAGTACTTC.

The J gene is TRBJ1-5, the V gene TRBV5-5, with TRBD1 as a possible D gene (6 bases). CDR1 SGHKS and CDR2 YYEKEE come from the germline V gene (reference sequence). V dropped 3 bases and J dropped 5 bases, with 15 bases sitting between them. The CDR3 length is 15 residues. Written as DNA, the CDR3 is TGTGCCAGCAGCTCAGGGGAAGGGTGGCATCAGCCCCAGCATTTT. It translates to CASSSGEGWHQPQHF.

This rearrangement joins TRBV15 to TRBJ2-3; D unresolved. This CDR3 is built from 15 residues. V was cut by 0 bases and J by 4 bases, with 11 bases left in between. Germline V gene data show CDR1 as LNHNV and CDR2 as YYDKDF (reference sequence). CDR3 DNA sequence: TGTGCCACCAGCAGAGATTACGCCGAGGCAGATACGCAGTATTTT. It specifies CATSRDYAEADTQYF.

This clonotype was picked up a small number of times. The CDR3 DNA follows: TGCGCCAGCAGCTCCGACAGGGAGGAGTTCGGTGAAGCTTTCTTT. Its protein product is CASSSDREEFGEAFF. The rearrangement links TRBV5-1 to TRBJ1-1, with 7 bases that match TRBD1. The V gene's germline CDR1 is SGHRS and CDR2 YFSETQ. The J segment lost 7 bases and the V segment lost 3 bases, leaving 12 bases of the junction unmatched. This CDR3 region has 15 residues. The full variable domain, in which reference TRBV5-1 and TRBJ1-1 provide the parts outside the CDR3, is KAGVTQTPRYLIKTRGQQVTLSCSPISGHRSVSWYQQTPGQGLQFLFEYFSETQRNKGNFPGRFSGRQFSNSRSEMNVSTLELGDSALYLCASSSDREEFGEAFFGQGTRLTVV.

This clonotype turned up a few times. This chain connects TRBV3-1 to TRBJ1-2; 9 bases match TRBD1. With 1 base clipped from V and 6 bases from J, the junction kept 3 bases outside the gene matches. Germline CDR1 LGHDT, CDR2 YNNKEL (reference sequence). The length of the CDR3 is 14 residues. The CDR3 sequence is CASSQGGQGHGYTF. Here the CDR3 DNA reads TGTGCCAGCAGCCAAGGTGGACAGGGGCATGGCTACACCTTC.

This clonotype was detected a few times. The chain has TRBV9 and TRBJ2-1; maybe TRBD1 (6 bases). Per the germline V gene, CDR1 is SGDLS and CDR2 is YYNGEE. V lost 4 bases, J lost 9 bases, and 20 bases lay in between. The CDR3 spans 15 residues. CDR3 loop: CASSFPPTGWSEQFF. Here the CDR3 DNA reads TGTGCCAGCAGCTTCCCGCCCACAGGGTGGAGTGAGCAGTTCTTC.

The V call is TRBV7-9, the J call TRBJ2-4; 13 nucleotides line up with TRBD2. After removal of 5 bases from V and 3 bases from J, the junction contained 4 bases not matched to a gene. There are 16 residues in the CDR3. Germline V gene sequence: CDR1 SEHNR, CDR2 FQNEAQ (reference sequence). This CDR3 is CASSLLAGGFKNIQYF. Written as DNA, the CDR3 is TGTGCCAGCAGCCTACTAGCGGGAGGGTTCAAAAACATTCAGTACTTC.

For the CDR3, the DNA is TGTGCCAGCAGTCGGGACCGGCTCCGGCAGCTGTTTTTT. This gives the protein CASSRDRLRQLFF. The rearrangement joins TRBV13 to TRBJ2-2; D possibly matches TRBD1 or TRBD2 (5 bases each). V lost 6 bases and J 12 bases, leaving 17 bases between the germline ends. Looked up from germline, CDR1 is PRHDT and CDR2 is FYEKMQ (reference sequence). CDR3 length equals 13 residues.

The chain has TRBV7-9 and TRBJ1-5, with no clear D. V shed 2 bases and J shed 5 bases, with 13 bases lying between them. Germline assignment: CDR1 SEHNR and CDR2 FQNEAQ (reference sequence). The CDR3 has 15 amino acids. CDR3 sequence reads: CASSLFMGLDQPQHF. The DNA of the CDR3 is TGTGCCAGCAGCTTATTTATGGGCCTGGATCAGCCCCAGCATTTT.

The table lists this clonotype with many counts. V and J are TRBV15 and TRBJ2-6; D unclear. The germline V gene has CDR1 LNHNV and CDR2 YYDKDF (reference sequence). Between the trimmed V and J ends, which lost 3 bases and 0 bases, there was a span of 9 bases. The CDR3 sequence is 16 residues long. DNA for the CDR3: TGTGCCACCAGCAGTCGCTCCGGCTCTGGGGCCAACGTCCTGACTTTC. Translation: CATSSRSGSGANVLTF.

V and J are TRBV27 and TRBJ1-2; 11 nucleotides agree with TRBD1. The CDR3 totals 15 residues. The junction had 7 bases not matched to a gene; V was cut back by 5 bases and J by 5 bases. Germline V CDR1 and CDR2: MNHEY, SMNVEV (reference sequence). The CDR3 DNA reads as TGTGCCAGCAGTCCAAGGACAGGGGGCCGATATGGCTACACCTTC. Protein: CASSPRTGGRYGYTF.